This T cell receptor beta chain is drawn from a study of resident and recirculating memory T cells in vitiligo. About the study: Genomic DNA was extracted from whole homogenized samples, with no cell sorting.

Patients' lesions had not changed for the previous 6 months. As to this clone: The antigen is not known.

Profiling relied on immunoSEQ multiplex PCR, and the TCRdb table lists in-frame clones only, not all of them. The repertoire holds 70,000 to 75,000 clones, with about 89% as singletons. Findings and caveats of the study: Vitiligo lesions lacked a unique dominant clone, and clonality varied. Different lesions suggested infiltration by different T cell clones.

The specimen was blood. This clonotype originated in a male donor with vitiligo.

As DNA, the CDR3 is TGTGCCAGCAGTTTGAGCCGCTCAGGGACTGAAGCTTTCTTT. Translated, it gives CASSLSRSGTEAFF. The gene calls are TRBV27 and TRBJ1-1; tentatively, D is TRBD1 (5 bases). The CDR3 length is 14 residues. V was trimmed by 3 bases and J by 5 bases, leaving 13 bases between them. Germline-derived CDR1 and CDR2 are MNHEY and SMNVEV (reference sequence).